These 32 T cell receptor beta chains were sequenced from one sample in a study of blood T cell repertoires in COVID-19. Profiled with immunoSEQ multiplex PCR; TCRdb holds only in-frame clones, not every one. The table has under 300,000 clones, around 88% seen once; the top ten hold 12%. Sequencing input: peripheral blood. Every receptor here comes from an elderly man with acute or convalescent COVID-19.

This clone was recorded a few times. The genes are TRBV3-1 (or the pseudogene TRBV3-2) and TRBJ2-7; D not certain. The V end was cut by 3 bases, the J end by 2 bases, with 11 bases between. Germline V gene sequence: CDR1 LGHDT, CDR2 YNNKEL (reference sequence). This CDR3 has 14 amino acids. For the CDR3, the DNA is TGTGCCAGCAGCCAGCGGCAGCAGACCTACGAGCAGTACTTC. This translates into CASSQRQQTYEQYF.

The genes are TRBV6-2 or TRBV6-3 and TRBJ1-3, with D possibly being TRBD1 (5 bases). Trimming stripped 6 bases from V and 0 bases from J, with 15 bases between. The CDR3 runs to 16 residues. From germline, CDR1 is MNHEY and CDR2 SVGEGT. CDR3 amino acids: CASSPDTVTSGNTIYF. CDR3 sequence (DNA): TGTGCCAGCAGCCCGGACACGGTTACCTCTGGAAACACCATATATTTT.

The chain couples TRBV28 to TRBJ2-7; tentative D call: TRBD1 (6 bases). V was clipped by 2 bases and J by 0 bases, with 11 bases between them. This CDR3 has 15 amino acids. From germline, CDR1 is MDHEN and CDR2 SYDVKM. The CDR3 sequence is CASSLGGFSSYEQYF. DNA of the CDR3: TGTGCCAGCAGTTTAGGGGGCTTTAGCTCCTACGAGCAGTACTTC.

The chain joins TRBV28 to TRBJ1-1, with D unclear. This CDR3 is built from 15 residues. The germline V and J ends were trimmed by 6 bases and 3 bases, with 17 bases remaining between them. Germline V lookup: CDR1 MDHEN, CDR2 SYDVKM. The CDR3 loop is CASRGAAGYYTEAFF. CDR3 in DNA: TGTGCCAGCAGGGGAGCCGCGGGGTACTACACTGAAGCTTTCTTT.

The V gene is TRBV5-6, the J gene TRBJ1-5; 12 positions match TRBD1. Per germline, CDR1 SGHDT and CDR2 YYEEEE. V trimming: 3 bases; J trimming: 7 bases; junction bases outside the gene matches: 8. This CDR3 spans 16 amino acids. CDR3 residues: CASSWRGTGGGQPQHF. In DNA, the CDR3 is TGTGCCAGCAGCTGGCGCGGGACAGGGGGCGGGCAGCCCCAGCATTTT.

The chain combines TRBV2 with TRBJ1-6; 9 nucleotides line up with TRBD1. The CDR3 totals 16 residues. Germline CDR1 and CDR2: SNHLY and FYNNEI. The ends lost 3 bases at V and 6 bases at J; junction bases unmatched: 6. The DNA for the CDR3 is TGTGCCAGCAGTGAGGGACAGGGCGGAGGTAATTCACCCCTCCACTTT. This translates into CASSEGQGGGNSPLHF.

The count of this clone is one. V usage is TRBV7-9 and J usage is TRBJ2-2; D is possibly TRBD2 (5 bases). V was shortened by 6 bases and J by 7 bases, with 18 bases between the two germline ends. CDR1 and CDR2 from the germline V gene are SEHNR and FQNEAQ (reference sequence). The CDR3 is made up of 15 amino acids. CDR3 coding DNA: TGTGCCAGCAGGGTTTCAATGCGAGGGTACGGGGAGCTGTTTTTT. Translating gives CASRVSMRGYGELFF.

V gene TRBV6-5 combines with J gene TRBJ2-7, with unresolved D. Trimming removed 5 bases from V and 0 bases from J, with 11 bases in between. The germline V gene has CDR1 MNHEY and CDR2 SVGAGI. The length of the CDR3 is 14 residues. CDR3: CASSIRWSSYEQYF. The DNA of the CDR3 is TGTGCCAGCAGTATCCGGTGGAGCTCCTACGAGCAGTACTTC.

The DNA of the CDR3 is TGTGCCAGCAGTGAAGTAGGGACAGGTCTCTACGAGCAGTACTTC. It encodes CASSEVGTGLYEQYF. The chain employs TRBV6-1 and TRBJ2-7; 8 bases are a match to TRBD1. CDR1 and CDR2 from the germline V gene are MNHNS and SASEGT. V gave up 1 base and J gave up 3 bases; unmatched junction bases: 5. CDR3 size: 15 residues.

The chain uses TRBV10-2 and TRBJ1-1, with 7 bases aligning to TRBD1. The CDR3 consists of 14 residues. Trimming cost V 2 bases and J 11 bases; bases outside gene matches: 11. CDR1 and CDR2 from the germline V gene are WSHSY and SAAADI. CDR3 sequence (DNA): TGCGCCAGCAGTGAGCCAAAGACAGGGTTGGTGGCTTTCTTT. Translated: CASSEPKTGLVAFF.

The rearrangement uses TRBV28 and TRBJ1-5, with D possibly TRBD1 on 6 matching bases. CDR1 MDHEN and CDR2 SYDVKM come from the germline V gene. CDR3 length: 16 amino acids. V was cut by 3 bases and J by 3 bases, with 15 bases left in between. The DNA of the CDR3 is TGTGCCAGCAGTTTGGGATCCGGGACACCCAATCAGCCCCAGCATTTT. Residues: CASSLGSGTPNQPQHF.

The V call is TRBV9, the J call TRBJ2-3, with 7 bases lining up with TRBD2. Looked up from germline, CDR1 is SGDLS and CDR2 is YYNGEE. This CDR3 spans 16 amino acids. V shed 4 bases, J shed 4 bases, and the junction held 12 bases outside the gene matches. CDR3 coding DNA: TGTGCCAGCAGCACGGGGGGTAGCGCCTATTCAGATACGCAGTATTTT. Protein: CASSTGGSAYSDTQYF.

The chain recombines TRBV6-5 with TRBJ1-1; 7 nucleotides align to TRBD1. The germline CDR1 and CDR2 sequences are MNHEY and SVGAGI. J lost 0 bases, V lost 6 bases, and 1 base had no gene match. This CDR3 has 13 residues. CDR3 nucleotides: TGTGCCAGCAGGACAGGGTTGAACACTGAAGCTTTCTTT. Protein product: CASRTGLNTEAFF.

The chain carries TRBV5-6 and TRBJ2-2, with TRBD2 as a possible D gene (5 bases). This CDR3 has 15 amino acids. Trimming shortened V by 1 base and J by 7 bases, and 14 bases separated the two germline ends. Germline values: CDR1 SGHDT, CDR2 YYEEEE. The chain's CDR3 is CASSLRLPGGGELFF. Here the CDR3 DNA reads TGTGCCAGCAGCTTGAGGCTCCCCGGAGGCGGGGAGCTGTTTTTT.

The CDR3 reads CASSLSRGHGTEAFF. CDR3 DNA: TGTGCCAGCAGTTTATCCAGGGGGCATGGAACTGAAGCTTTCTTT. The chain couples TRBV27 to TRBJ1-1, with TRBD1 matching over 8 bases. This CDR3 is built from 15 residues. Trimming at V came to 0 bases and at J to 5 bases, leaving 5 bases not matched to a gene. Germline V gene sequence: CDR1 MNHEY, CDR2 SMNVEV (reference sequence).

The chain employs TRBV6-1 and TRBJ1-3; 8 bases align to TRBD1. This CDR3 has 17 residues. Germline V CDR1 and CDR2: MNHNS, SASEGT. J lost 4 bases, V lost 2 bases, and 10 bases had no gene match. The CDR3 spells CASSEHGQGSSGNTIYF. CDR3 coding DNA: TGTGCCAGCAGTGAACACGGACAGGGTTCCTCGGGAAACACCATATATTTT.

The J gene is TRBJ1-4, the V gene TRBV5-6, with 12 bases identical to TRBD1. The CDR3 consists of 16 residues. CDR1 is SGHDT and CDR2 is YYEEEE in the germline V gene. V was clipped by 4 bases and J by 3 bases; unmatched bases: 4. For the CDR3, the DNA is TGTGCCAGCAGCGGGGGACAGGGGGCGTCTAATGAAAAACTGTTTTTT. Encoded protein: CASSGGQGASNEKLFF.

The CDR3 here is CASSRDRGLDEQYF. CDR3 nucleotide sequence: TGTGCCAGCAGCCGCGACAGGGGGCTGGACGAGCAGTACTTC. This sequence joins TRBV11-2 and TRBJ2-7; 10 bases line up with TRBD1. Germline CDR1 is SGHAT and CDR2 is FQNNGV. CDR3 length: 14 residues. Trimming cost V 5 bases and J 5 bases; bases outside gene matches: 6.

The chain carries TRBV6-5 and TRBJ1-1; TRBD1 might be the D (6 bases). Trimming cost V 3 bases and J 5 bases, with 13 bases left between them. The CDR3 loop spans 14 amino acids. Germline V gene data show CDR1 as MNHEY and CDR2 as SVGAGI. The CDR3 protein is CASSYRAGDTEAFF. In nucleotides, the CDR3 is TGTGCCAGCAGTTATAGAGCAGGGGATACTGAAGCTTTCTTT.

CDR3 DNA: TGTGCCAGCAGTTACTCCAGGACAGGGGCTAGCAATCAGCCCCAGCATTTT. Protein sequence: CASSYSRTGASNQPQHF. V is TRBV6-2 or TRBV6-3 and J is TRBJ1-5; 9 bases are a match to TRBD1. Per the germline V gene, CDR1 is MNHEY and CDR2 is SVGEGT. V was pared by 0 bases and J by 0 bases, with 3 bases of the junction left unmatched. CDR3 size: 17 residues.

The rearrangement joins TRBV28 to TRBJ2-3, with D maybe TRBD2 (6 bases). CDR1 and CDR2 from the germline V gene are MDHEN and SYDVKM. This CDR3 is 11 amino acids long. With 4 bases removed from V and 9 bases from J, the gap between germline ends came to 8 bases. This CDR3 reads CASSSRGTQYF. The CDR3 DNA follows: TGTGCCAGCAGTTCCCGGGGGACGCAGTATTTT. Looking up the rest from reference TRBV28 and TRBJ2-3 gives the full variable domain: DVKVTQSSRYLVKRTGEKVFLECVQDMDHENMFWYRQDPGLGLRLIYFSYDVKMKEKGDIPEGYSVSREKKERFSLILESASTNQTSMYLCASSSRGTQYFGPGTRLTVL.

The chain uses TRBV6-6 and TRBJ1-1; 7 bases match TRBD1. V shed 6 bases and J 0 bases; nucleotides not matched to a gene: 10. From germline, CDR1 is MNHNY and CDR2 SVGAGI (reference sequence). The CDR3 length is 16 residues. The CDR3 sequence: CASSIAGGGMNTEAFF. The CDR3, as DNA: TGTGCCAGCAGCATCGCAGGGGGTGGAATGAACACTGAAGCTTTCTTT.

This clone appeared a few times. The rearrangement joins TRBV28 to TRBJ2-1, with 8 bases identical to TRBD2. The CDR3 extends over 14 amino acids. V shed 6 bases and J 10 bases; nucleotides not matched to a gene: 11. Germline V gene data show CDR1 as MDHEN and CDR2 as SYDVKM. This CDR3 reads CASRPIGLALEQFF. CDR3 nucleotide sequence: TGTGCCAGCAGACCCATCGGACTAGCACTAGAGCAGTTCTTC.

The genes are TRBV29-1 and TRBJ1-5, with TRBD1 as a possible D gene (6 bases). The CDR3 runs 13 residues. The V and J ends lost 4 bases and 9 bases respectively, with 16 bases between them. Per the germline V gene, CDR1 is SQVTM and CDR2 is ANQGSEA. CDR3 sequence: CSVAFRGRGPQHF. In DNA, the CDR3 is TGCAGCGTTGCGTTTAGGGGCAGGGGGCCCCAGCATTTT.

V gene TRBV7-9 combines with J gene TRBJ1-1, with D perhaps matching TRBD1 (5 bases). V lost 8 bases and J 5 bases, leaving 12 bases between the germline ends. The germline V gene encodes CDR1 SEHNR and CDR2 FQNEAQ (reference sequence). The CDR3 runs to 12 residues. The CDR3: CASGGFSTEAFF. The CDR3 DNA reads TGTGCCAGCGGGGGGTTTAGTACTGAAGCTTTCTTT.

The CDR3 sequence: CASSQAAGGIAYEQYF. The DNA of the CDR3 is TGTGCCAGCAGCCAAGCGGCAGGGGGAATCGCTTACGAGCAGTACTTC. The rearrangement links TRBV3-1 (or the pseudogene TRBV3-2) to TRBJ2-7; 7 bases align to TRBD1. The V gene's germline CDR1 is LGHDT and CDR2 YNNKEL (reference sequence). The length of the CDR3 is 16 residues. V was clipped by 1 base and J by 4 bases; unmatched bases: 10.

The genes are TRBV28 and TRBJ1-6; D is undetermined. Germline lookup yields CDR1 MDHEN and CDR2 SYDVKM. V was pared by 8 bases and J by 10 bases, with 12 bases between. This CDR3 has 12 amino acids. The CDR3 bases are TGTGCCAGCGCGGTGAATTTATCACCCCTCCACTTT. Protein product: CASAVNLSPLHF.

The chain has TRBV19 and TRBJ1-1; D remains ambiguous. Germline-derived CDR1 and CDR2 are LNHDA and SQIVND (reference sequence). CDR3 size: 13 residues. V dropped 3 bases and J dropped 3 bases, with 8 bases sitting between them. The CDR3: CASSIRRDTEAFF. The CDR3 region has the DNA TGTGCCAGTAGTATTCGGAGGGACACTGAAGCTTTCTTT.

In this sample, this clone turned up once. The chain recombines TRBV6-5 with TRBJ1-1; D possibly corresponds to TRBD1 (5 bases). The germline V gene encodes CDR1 MNHEY and CDR2 SVGAGI. The length of the CDR3 is 13 residues. Trimming shortened V by 2 bases and J by 6 bases, and 10 bases separated the two germline ends. This chain's CDR3 is CASSYGGGPEAFF. CDR3 bases: TGTGCCAGCAGTTACGGGGGAGGACCTGAAGCTTTCTTT.

The chain is built from TRBV6-6 and TRBJ1-5, with a tentative D call TRBD1 (5 bases). The CDR3 has 16 amino acids. V lost 0 bases to trimming and J lost 9 bases, with 18 bases between them. Looked up from germline, CDR1 is MNHNY and CDR2 is SVGAGI (reference sequence). DNA of the CDR3: TGTGCCAGCAGTTACTCGACGGGGGGGTCCCGGTGGCCCCAGCATTTT. Encoded protein: CASSYSTGGSRWPQHF.

This rearrangement joins TRBV10-2 to TRBJ2-2; no clear D gene. V was cut by 3 bases and J by 5 bases, with 4 bases left in between. Germline V lookup: CDR1 WSHSY, CDR2 SAAADI. The CDR3 consists of 12 residues. CDR3 nucleotides: TGCGCCAGCAGTGATATGACCGGGGAGCTGTTTTTT. Translation gives CASSDMTGELFF.

The V call is TRBV5-1, the J call TRBJ2-3; no definite D call. CDR1 is SGHRS, CDR2 YFSETQ, per germline. The CDR3 spans 14 residues. Between the trimmed V and J ends, which lost 0 bases and 7 bases, there was a span of 12 bases. The CDR3: CASSLGSVENTQYF. DNA for the CDR3: TGCGCCAGCAGCTTGGGCAGCGTCGAAAATACGCAGTATTTT.